This is a list of T cell receptor beta chains from one sample in a study of blood T cell repertoires in COVID-19. Repertoires were generated with immunoSEQ multiplex PCR, while TCRdb's copy carries only in-frame clones and drops some. The table has 30,000 to 40,000 clones, about 83% seen once. The sample was peripheral blood. The receptors shown here come from a man aged 50-60 years with acute or convalescent COVID-19. CDR3s include the opening cysteine and the closing phenylalanine or tryptophan. A D gene is named only where the DNA matches it firmly. Rows may omit the clone size; those that give it use once, few, many or a size class.

size | J | V | D | CDR3 | DNA
. | TRBJ2-7 | TRBV27 | TRBD1 | CASSTSDRREQYF | TGTGCCAGCAGTACCTCGGACAGGCGCGAGCAGTACTTC
. | TRBJ1-1 | TRBV10-2 | . | CASGSSTEAFF | TGCGCCAGCGGCAGTTCCACTGAAGCTTTCTTT
. | TRBJ1-2 | TRBV5-1 | . | CASSLGSGFNYGYTF | TGCGCCAGCAGCTTGGGATCAGGTTTTAACTATGGCTACACCTTC
. | TRBJ2-1 | TRBV19 | TRBD2 | CASSTRQTSPLAGEGEQFF | TGTGCCAGTAGTACCCGTCAAACCTCTCCGTTAGCGGGAGAGGGTGAGCAGTTCTTC
once | TRBJ2-5 | TRBV21-1 | . | CASSKLIISPKETQYF | TGTGCCAGCAGCAAACTTATCATCTCCCCTAAAGAGACCCAGTACTTC
. | TRBJ1-3 | TRBV30 | . | CAWDRGTGNTIYF | TGTGCCTGGGATCGAGGGACTGGAAACACCATATATTTT
. | TRBJ1-2 | TRBV19 | TRBD1 | CASSVSGQNVITSNYGYTF | TGTGCCAGTAGTGTATCGGGACAGAACGTTATTACTAGCAACTATGGCTACACCTTC
few | TRBJ1-4 | TRBV19 | . | CASSLSGFGEKLFF | TGTGCCAGTAGCCTCTCCGGGTTTGGTGAAAAACTGTTTTTT
. | TRBJ1-5 | TRBV4-1 | TRBD1 | CASSQDRDQPQHF | TGCGCCAGCAGCCAGGACAGGGATCAGCCCCAGCATTTT
. | TRBJ1-4 | TRBV29-1 | TRBD1 | CSVASWGRTGSEKLFF | TGCAGCGTTGCCTCATGGGGGCGGACAGGGAGTGAAAAACTGTTTTTT
. | TRBJ2-1 | TRBV7-6 | TRBD2 | CASSYQAGVMNEQFF | TGTGCCAGCAGCTACCAAGCGGGAGTAATGAATGAGCAGTTCTTC
once | TRBJ1-5 | TRBV29-1 | TRBD1 | CSVEGDSQAQHF | TGCAGCGTTGAAGGGGACAGCCAGGCCCAGCATTTT
medium-sized | TRBJ2-7 | TRBV5-1 | TRBD2 | CASTATGGSYEQYF | TGCGCCAGCACGGCTACGGGAGGTTCCTACGAGCAGTACTTC
once | TRBJ1-1 | TRBV9 | . | CASSRDPGASTEAFF | TGTGCCAGCAGCCGTGACCCAGGGGCGAGCACTGAAGCTTTCTTT
. | TRBJ2-1 | TRBV4-1 | TRBD2 | CASSQPSGRSDNEQFF | TGCGCCAGCAGCCAACCTAGCGGGAGGTCCGACAATGAGCAGTTCTTC
. | TRBJ1-1 | TRBV6-5 | . | CAIHGRDTEAFF | TGTGCCATCCACGGTCGGGACACTGAAGCTTTCTTT
. | TRBJ1-2 | TRBV7-3 | . | CASSLTPGKSIDYGYTF | TGTGCCAGCAGCTTAACCCCGGGAAAGTCTATCGACTATGGCTACACCTTC
. | TRBJ2-5 | TRBV2 | . | CASSEEPRKTQYF | TGTGCCAGCAGTGAAGAACCTAGGAAGACCCAGTACTTC
. | TRBJ2-1 | TRBV6-5 | TRBD1 | CASSYAPGQGYEQFF | TGTGCCAGCAGTTACGCTCCGGGACAGGGTTATGAGCAGTTCTTC
. | TRBJ2-7 | TRBV5-1 | TRBD1 | CASSLGPLVTGTYEQYF | TGCGCCAGCAGCTTGGGGCCCCTAGTGACAGGGACCTACGAGCAGTACTTC
. | TRBJ2-5 | TRBV7-2 | TRBD2 | CASSVGIAGATQYF | TGTGCCAGCAGCGTAGGGATAGCGGGTGCGACCCAGTACTTC
few | TRBJ1-5 | TRBV11-2 | . | CASSLEGGVWPQHF | TGTGCCAGCAGCTTAGAGGGGGGGGTTTGGCCCCAGCATTTT
. | TRBJ2-7 | TRBV6-1 | TRBD2 | CASSEVGTTAYEQYF | TGTGCCAGCAGTGAAGTAGGGACTACTGCCTACGAGCAGTACTTC
. | TRBJ2-3 | TRBV24-1 | . | CATSDLKGELGTDTQYF | TGTGCCACCAGTGATTTGAAAGGGGAATTGGGAACAGATACGCAGTATTTT
. | TRBJ1-2 | TRBV10-3 | . | CAIRPSGADGYGYTF | TGTGCCATCAGGCCCTCAGGGGCGGATGGCTATGGCTACACCTTC
. | TRBJ2-1 | TRBV6-5 | TRBD2 | CASSYSRGETYNEQFF | TGTGCCAGCAGTTATTCACGGGGGGAAACCTACAATGAGCAGTTCTTC
. | TRBJ1-5 | TRBV2 | . | CASGGVYSNQPQHF | TGTGCCAGCGGGGGGGTCTATAGCAATCAGCCCCAGCATTTT
once | TRBJ1-1 | TRBV5-1 | . | CASSPGDMNTEAFF | TGCGCCAGCAGCCCCGGAGATATGAACACTGAAGCTTTCTTT
few | TRBJ1-1 | TRBV18 | TRBD1 | CASSPGTGPAFF | TGTGCCAGCTCACCTGGGACAGGGCCGGCTTTCTTT
. | TRBJ1-1 | TRBV14 | . | CASSQVRGVLRKAFF | TGTGCCAGCAGCCAAGTTCGGGGGGTGCTACGGAAAGCTTTCTTT
. | TRBJ2-7 | TRBV6-5 | . | CASTSTADSFHEQYF | TGTGCCAGCACTTCCACCGCGGACTCCTTCCACGAGCAGTACTTC
. | TRBJ2-7 | TRBV4-1 | . | CASSQDDSSYEQYF | TGCGCCAGCAGCCAAGATGACAGCTCCTACGAGCAGTACTTC
. | TRBJ2-7 | TRBV20-1 | . | CSAGSHYEQYF | TGCAGTGCCGGGTCACACTACGAGCAGTACTTC
. | TRBJ2-7 | TRBV3-1/TRBV3-2 | . | CASSQEANGEQYF | TGTGCCAGCAGCCAAGAGGCCAACGGGGAGCAGTACTTC
. | TRBJ1-5 | TRBV5-8 | . | CASSLKGRGGNQPQHF | TGTGCCAGCAGCTTGAAAGGCCGGGGGGGCAATCAGCCCCAGCATTTT
once | TRBJ2-7 | TRBV28 | . | CASSLWTGAGEQYF | TGTGCCAGCAGTTTATGGACGGGAGCAGGAGAGCAGTACTTC
. | TRBJ1-5 | TRBV30 | . | CAWSTPGGRAFQPQHF | TGTGCCTGGAGTACCCCCGGGGGGAGGGCCTTTCAGCCCCAGCATTTT
. | TRBJ1-6 | TRBV9 | . | CASSAAGGSSYNSPLHF | TGTGCCAGCAGCGCCGCCGGGGGGAGCTCCTATAATTCACCCCTCCACTTT
. | TRBJ2-2 | TRBV5-1 | TRBD2 | CASSLVGREDTGELFF | TGCGCCAGCAGCTTGGTTGGGAGGGAGGACACCGGGGAGCTGTTTTTT
. | TRBJ2-5 | TRBV29-1 | . | CSVADGQETQYF | TGCAGCGTAGCGGACGGCCAAGAGACCCAGTACTTC
. | TRBJ1-1 | TRBV2 | . | CASRPSWGKNTEAFF | TGTGCCAGCAGGCCAAGTTGGGGCAAGAACACTGAAGCTTTCTTT
. | TRBJ2-1 | TRBV6-4 | TRBD2 | CASRRDRGCGTSGNYNEQFF | TGTGCCAGCAGACGTGACAGGGGCTGTGGGACTAGCGGAAATTACAATGAGCAGTTCTTC
. | TRBJ2-7 | TRBV12-3/TRBV12-4 | . | CASSLETYEQYF | TGTGCCAGCAGTTTGGAGACTTACGAGCAGTACTTC
. | TRBJ1-3 | TRBV27 | TRBD1 | CASRGDRGTDTIYF | TGTGCCAGCAGGGGGGACAGGGGCACGGACACCATATATTTT
. | TRBJ2-3 | TRBV7-3 | . | CASSSQGLSADTQYF | TGTGCCAGCAGCTCCCAGGGACTTAGCGCAGATACGCAGTATTTT
. | TRBJ1-1 | TRBV12-5 | TRBD1 | CASGLVLARGRNTEAFF | TGTGCTAGTGGTTTGGTACTCGCCAGGGGGCGGAACACTGAAGCTTTCTTT
once | TRBJ2-1 | TRBV27 | . | CASYETGSYNEQFF | TGTGCCAGCTACGAGACAGGCTCCTACAATGAGCAGTTCTTC
. | TRBJ2-1 | TRBV4-1 | . | CASSHPGKNEQFF | TGCGCCAGCAGCCACCCAGGAAAGAATGAGCAGTTCTTC
. | TRBJ2-3 | TRBV6-4 | TRBD1 | CASSRQGGLTDTQYF | TGTGCCAGCAGCCGACAGGGCGGGCTGACAGATACGCAGTATTTT
. | TRBJ1-1 | TRBV5-1 | . | CASSIGGRQLEAFF | TGCGCCAGCAGCATCGGAGGGAGACAGCTTGAAGCTTTCTTT
. | TRBJ2-2 | TRBV7-6 | TRBD2 | CASSLVAGEPNTGELFF | TGTGCCAGCAGCTTAGTAGCGGGGGAACCGAACACCGGGGAGCTGTTTTTT
. | TRBJ2-1 | TRBV4-2 | TRBD2 | CASSQEPPTSGRRNEQFF | TGTGCCAGCAGCCAAGAGCCCCCTACTAGCGGGAGACGTAATGAGCAGTTCTTC
. | TRBJ2-5 | TRBV19 | TRBD2 | CASSPGLNRETQYF | TGTGCCAGTAGTCCGGGACTAAACCGTGAGACCCAGTACTTC
few | TRBJ1-1 | TRBV6-5 | . | CASSSFDLGLNTEAFF | TGTGCCAGCAGTTCCTTCGATTTGGGACTAAACACTGAAGCTTTCTTT
few | TRBJ2-6 | TRBV6-5 | . | CASKFGGAGANVLTF | TGTGCCAGCAAGTTCGGGGGTGCTGGGGCCAACGTCCTGACTTTC